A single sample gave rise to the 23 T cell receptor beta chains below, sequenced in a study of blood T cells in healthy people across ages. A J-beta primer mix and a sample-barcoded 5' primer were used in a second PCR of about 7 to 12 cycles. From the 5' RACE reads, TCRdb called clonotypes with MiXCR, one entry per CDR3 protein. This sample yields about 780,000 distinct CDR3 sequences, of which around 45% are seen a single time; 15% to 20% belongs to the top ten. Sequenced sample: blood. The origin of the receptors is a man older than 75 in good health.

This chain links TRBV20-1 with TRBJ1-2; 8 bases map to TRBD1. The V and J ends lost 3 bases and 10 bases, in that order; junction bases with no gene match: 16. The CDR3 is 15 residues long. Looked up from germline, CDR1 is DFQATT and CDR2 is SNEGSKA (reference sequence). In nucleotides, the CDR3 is TGCAGTGCTAGTAATGCCAGGGGGCAATCTATGGACTACACCTTC. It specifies CSASNARGQSMDYTF.

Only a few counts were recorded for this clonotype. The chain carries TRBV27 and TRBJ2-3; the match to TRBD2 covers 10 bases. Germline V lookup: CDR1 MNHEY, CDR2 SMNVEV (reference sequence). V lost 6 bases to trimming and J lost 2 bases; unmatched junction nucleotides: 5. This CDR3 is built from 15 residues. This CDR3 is CASRTGLAHTDTQYF. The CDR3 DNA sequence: TGTGCCAGCAGAACGGGACTAGCGCACACAGATACGCAGTATTTT.

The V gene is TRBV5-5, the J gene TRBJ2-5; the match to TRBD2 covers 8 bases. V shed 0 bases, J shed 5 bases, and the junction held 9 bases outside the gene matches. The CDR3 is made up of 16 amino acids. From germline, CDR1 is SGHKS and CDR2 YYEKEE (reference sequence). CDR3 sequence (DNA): TGTGCCAGCAGCTTGGGAGCGGGAGCGCTCAGGGAGACCCAGTACTTC. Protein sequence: CASSLGAGALRETQYF.

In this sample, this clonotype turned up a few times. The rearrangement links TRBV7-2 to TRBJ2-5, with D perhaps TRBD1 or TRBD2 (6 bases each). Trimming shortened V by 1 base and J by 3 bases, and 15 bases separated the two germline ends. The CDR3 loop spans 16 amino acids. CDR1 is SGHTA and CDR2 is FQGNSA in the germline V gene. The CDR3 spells CASSLGRGAGEETQYF. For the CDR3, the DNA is TGTGCCAGCAGCTTAGGAAGGGGGGCTGGGGAAGAGACCCAGTACTTC.

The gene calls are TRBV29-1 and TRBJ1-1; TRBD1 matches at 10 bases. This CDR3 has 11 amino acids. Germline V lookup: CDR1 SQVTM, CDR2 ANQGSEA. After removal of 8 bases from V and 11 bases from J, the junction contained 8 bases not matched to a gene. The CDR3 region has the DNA TGCAGCTCGACAGGGGGCGTTGAGGCTTTCTTT. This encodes CSSTGGVEAFF.

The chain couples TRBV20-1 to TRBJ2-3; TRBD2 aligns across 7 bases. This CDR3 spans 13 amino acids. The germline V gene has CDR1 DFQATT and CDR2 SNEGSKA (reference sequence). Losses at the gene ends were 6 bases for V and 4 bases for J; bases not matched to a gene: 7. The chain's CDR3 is CSAFAGDPDTQYF. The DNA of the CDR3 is TGCAGTGCCTTTGCGGGAGACCCAGATACGCAGTATTTT.

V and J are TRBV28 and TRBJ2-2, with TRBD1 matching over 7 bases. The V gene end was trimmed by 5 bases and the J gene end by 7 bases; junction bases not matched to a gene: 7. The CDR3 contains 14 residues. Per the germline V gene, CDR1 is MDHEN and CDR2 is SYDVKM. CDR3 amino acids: CASSPPHRGGELFF. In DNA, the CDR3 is TGTGCCAGCAGTCCCCCCCACAGGGGCGGGGAGCTGTTTTTT.

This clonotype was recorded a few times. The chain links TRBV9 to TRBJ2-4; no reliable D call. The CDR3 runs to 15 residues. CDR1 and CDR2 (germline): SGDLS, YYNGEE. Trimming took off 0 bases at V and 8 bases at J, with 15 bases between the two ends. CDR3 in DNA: TGTGCCAGCAGCGTAGAGGTTGGTAGTGCAGACATTCAGTACTTC. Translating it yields CASSVEVGSADIQYF.

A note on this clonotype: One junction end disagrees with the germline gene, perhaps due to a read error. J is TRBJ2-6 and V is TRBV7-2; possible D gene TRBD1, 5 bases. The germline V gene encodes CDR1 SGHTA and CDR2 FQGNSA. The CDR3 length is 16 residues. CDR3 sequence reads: CASSSGPLSGANVPTF. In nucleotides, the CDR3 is TGTGCCAGCAGCTCAGGGCCCCTCTCTGGGGCCAACGTCCCGACTTTC.

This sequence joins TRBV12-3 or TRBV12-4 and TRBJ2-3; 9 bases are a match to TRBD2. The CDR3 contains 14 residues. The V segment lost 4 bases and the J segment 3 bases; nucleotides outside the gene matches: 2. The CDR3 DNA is TGTGCCAGCAGTTATCTAGCGGGGACAGATACGCAGTATTTT. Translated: CASSYLAGTDTQYF.

The CDR3 nucleotides are TGCAGCGTTGAAGGGCAGGGTGGGTATTTT. Its protein product is CSVEGQGGYF. The chain links TRBV29-1 to TRBJ2-3, with D perhaps matching TRBD1 (5 bases). The germline V and J ends were trimmed by 1 base and 14 bases, with 10 bases remaining between them. CDR1 and CDR2 from the germline V gene are SQVTM and ANQGSEA. This CDR3 spans 10 amino acids.

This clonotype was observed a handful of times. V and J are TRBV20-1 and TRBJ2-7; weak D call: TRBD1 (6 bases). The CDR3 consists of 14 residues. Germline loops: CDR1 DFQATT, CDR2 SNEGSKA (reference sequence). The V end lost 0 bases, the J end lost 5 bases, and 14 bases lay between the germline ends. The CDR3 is CSARDPAGVHEQYF. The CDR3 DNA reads TGCAGTGCTAGAGATCCGGCAGGGGTCCACGAGCAGTACTTC.

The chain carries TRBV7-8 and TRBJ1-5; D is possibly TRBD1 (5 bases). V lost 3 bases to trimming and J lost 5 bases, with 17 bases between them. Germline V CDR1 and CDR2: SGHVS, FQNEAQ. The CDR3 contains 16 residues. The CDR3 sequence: CASSFWGGGGDQPQHF. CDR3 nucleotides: TGTGCCAGCAGCTTTTGGGGCGGGGGAGGGGATCAGCCCCAGCATTTT.

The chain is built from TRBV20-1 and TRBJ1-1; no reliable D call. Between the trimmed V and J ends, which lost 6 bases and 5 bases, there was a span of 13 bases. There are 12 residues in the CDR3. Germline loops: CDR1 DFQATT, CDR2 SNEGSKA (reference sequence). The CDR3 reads CSALPGRTEAFF. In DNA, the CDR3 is TGCAGTGCGCTTCCGGGCCGGACTGAAGCTTTCTTT.

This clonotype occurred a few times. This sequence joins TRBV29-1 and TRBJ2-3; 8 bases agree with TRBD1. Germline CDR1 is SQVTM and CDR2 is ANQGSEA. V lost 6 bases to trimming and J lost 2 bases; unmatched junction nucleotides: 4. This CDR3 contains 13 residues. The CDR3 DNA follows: TGCAGCGTCGACAGGGGCTCCACAGATACGCAGTATTTT. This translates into CSVDRGSTDTQYF.

CDR3 DNA: TGTGCCAGCAGCCAGACTCCCGGGAGCTCCTACGAGCAGTACTTC. Its protein is CASSQTPGSSYEQYF. This chain joins TRBV3-1 and TRBJ2-7; tentative D call: TRBD2 (6 bases). This CDR3 region has 15 residues. Germline-derived CDR1 and CDR2 are LGHDT and YNNKEL (reference sequence). Trimming took off 3 bases at V and 0 bases at J, with 12 bases between the two ends.

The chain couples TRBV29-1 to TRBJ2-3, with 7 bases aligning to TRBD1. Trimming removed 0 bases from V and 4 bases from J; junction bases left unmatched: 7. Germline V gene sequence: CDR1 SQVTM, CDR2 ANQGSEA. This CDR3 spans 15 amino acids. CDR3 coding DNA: TGCAGCGTTGAAGATCGTGGGACAGCACCAGATACGCAGTATTTT. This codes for CSVEDRGTAPDTQYF.

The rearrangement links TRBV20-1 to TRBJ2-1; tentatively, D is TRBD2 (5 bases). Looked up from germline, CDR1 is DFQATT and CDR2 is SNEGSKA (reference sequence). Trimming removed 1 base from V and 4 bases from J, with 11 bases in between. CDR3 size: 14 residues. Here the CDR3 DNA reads TGCAGTGCTAGAGCGGAGGCAAAATACAATGAGCAGTTCTTC. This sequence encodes CSARAEAKYNEQFF.

The CDR3 loop reads CASRATGNSPLHF. The CDR3 nucleotides read TGTGCCAGCAGGGCGACAGGAAATTCACCCCTCCACTTT. The rearrangement joins TRBV2 to TRBJ1-6; perhaps TRBD1 as D (6 bases). This CDR3 spans 13 amino acids. Germline V gene sequence: CDR1 SNHLY, CDR2 FYNNEI. Trimming pared 6 bases from V and 7 bases from J, leaving 10 bases between.

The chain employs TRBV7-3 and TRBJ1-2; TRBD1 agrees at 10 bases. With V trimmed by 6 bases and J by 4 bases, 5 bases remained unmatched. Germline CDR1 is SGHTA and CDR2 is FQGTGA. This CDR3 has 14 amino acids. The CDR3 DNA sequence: TGTGCCAGCAGTTCGGGACAGGGGTCCTATGGCTACACCTTC. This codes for CASSSGQGSYGYTF.

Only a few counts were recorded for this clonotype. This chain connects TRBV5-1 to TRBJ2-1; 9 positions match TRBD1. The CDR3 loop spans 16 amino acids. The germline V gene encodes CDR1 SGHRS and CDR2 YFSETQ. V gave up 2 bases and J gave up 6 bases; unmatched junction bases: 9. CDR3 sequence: CASSFLGTGLVNEQFF. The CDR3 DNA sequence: TGCGCCAGCAGCTTTCTAGGGACAGGGTTAGTCAATGAGCAGTTCTTC.

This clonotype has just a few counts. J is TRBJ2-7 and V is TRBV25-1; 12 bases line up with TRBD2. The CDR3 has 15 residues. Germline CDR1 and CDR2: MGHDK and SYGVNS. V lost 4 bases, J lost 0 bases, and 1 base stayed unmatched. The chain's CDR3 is CASSGTSGDSYEQYF. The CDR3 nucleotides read TGTGCCAGCAGTGGGACTAGCGGGGACTCCTACGAGCAGTACTTC.

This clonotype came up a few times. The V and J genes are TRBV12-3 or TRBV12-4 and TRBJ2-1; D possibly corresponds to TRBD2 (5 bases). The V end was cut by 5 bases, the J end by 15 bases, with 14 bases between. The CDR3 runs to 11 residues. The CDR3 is CASSDRGTGFF. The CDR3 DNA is TGTGCCAGCAGTGACCGGGGTACGGGGTTCTTC.